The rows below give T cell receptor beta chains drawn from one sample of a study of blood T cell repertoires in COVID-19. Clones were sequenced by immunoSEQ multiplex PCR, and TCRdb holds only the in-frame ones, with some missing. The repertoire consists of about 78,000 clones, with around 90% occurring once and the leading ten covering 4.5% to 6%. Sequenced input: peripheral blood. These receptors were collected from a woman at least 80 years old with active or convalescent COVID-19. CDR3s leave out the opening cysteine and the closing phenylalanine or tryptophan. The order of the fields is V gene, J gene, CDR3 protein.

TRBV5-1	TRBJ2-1	ASSFQGSNEQF
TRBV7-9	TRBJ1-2	ASSFFQGNYGYT
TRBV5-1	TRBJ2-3	ASRAGLAGATITDTQY
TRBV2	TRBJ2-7	ASTSTSSLYEQY
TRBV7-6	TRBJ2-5	ASSFRTGGEETQY
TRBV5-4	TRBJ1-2	ASSLVRGRGDYGYT
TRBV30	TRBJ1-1	AWGVGGTEAF
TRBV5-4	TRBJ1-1	ASSRDRHMNTEAF
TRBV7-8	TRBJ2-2	ASSPGPGELF
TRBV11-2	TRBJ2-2	ASSLILNGELF
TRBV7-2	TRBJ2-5	ASRPRGGQETQY
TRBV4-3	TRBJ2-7	ASSQHLAGVRSYEQY
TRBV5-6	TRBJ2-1	ASSLPPGSGSSYNEQF
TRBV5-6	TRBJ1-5	ASSRQGLNQPQH
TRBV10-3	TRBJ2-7	AIRSTGNSYEQY
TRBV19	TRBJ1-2	ASSSRTGLGYT
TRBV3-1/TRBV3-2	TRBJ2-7	ASSQDLEQAYEQY
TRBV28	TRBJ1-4	ASSLGASHEKLF
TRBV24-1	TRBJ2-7	ATSDHNRGEQY
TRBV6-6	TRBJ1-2	ASSYSRERDGYT
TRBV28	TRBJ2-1	ASSLWVGGLVMGEQF
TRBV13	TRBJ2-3	ASSLRRGVSTDTQY
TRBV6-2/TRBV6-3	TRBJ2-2	ASSWTGGNGELF
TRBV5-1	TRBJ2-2	ASSQMEVSVGELF
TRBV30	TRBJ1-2	AWSVHSQANYGYT
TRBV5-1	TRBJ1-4	ASSLVAEVNEKLF
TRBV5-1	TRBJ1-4	ASSRGTGREKLF
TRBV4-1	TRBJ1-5	ASSQWDTGNQPQH
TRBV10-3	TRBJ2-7	AISRAGGPPEQY
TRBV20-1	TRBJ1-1	SASLRGVPEAF
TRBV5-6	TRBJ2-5	ASSLPGQTETQY
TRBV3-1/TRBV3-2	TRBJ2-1	ASSQVSEQF
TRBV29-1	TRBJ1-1	SVLGQMNTEAF
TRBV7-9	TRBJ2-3	ASSSGQGAGDTQY
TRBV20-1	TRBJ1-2	SAIDRGGGYT